This passage covers 26 T cell receptor beta chains from one sample sequenced in a study of identical twins. TCRdb ran MiXCR on the 5' RACE reads and lists one entry per CDR3 protein. The top ten clones hold 0.25% to 0.3% of a sample with more than 1.5 million distinct CDR3 sequences, roughly a third of them seen once. The sequenced sample consisted of cord blood. The receptors derive from a newborn girl in good health.

This chain connects TRBV12-3 or TRBV12-4 to TRBJ2-5; TRBD2 matches 7 bases. The CDR3 loop spans 15 amino acids. Unmatched junction bases numbered 6, after V lost 3 bases and J lost 2 bases. The CDR3 DNA is TGTGCCAGCAGTTTCGGGGGAGGGTGGCAAGAGACCCAGTACTTC. This sequence encodes CASSFGGGWQETQYF.

A single count supports this clonotype. The chain combines TRBV6-6 with TRBJ1-5; TRBD1 agrees at 8 bases. V trimming: 6 bases; J trimming: 11 bases; junction bases outside the gene matches: 12. The CDR3 sequence is 14 residues long. Germline V CDR1 and CDR2: MNHNY, SVGAGI (reference sequence). The CDR3 spells CASSHRQGPISQHF. The CDR3, as DNA: TGTGCCAGCAGCCACCGACAGGGGCCTATTTCCCAGCATTTT.

The rearrangement joins TRBV20-1 to TRBJ2-1; 9 positions match TRBD2. The end of the DNA aligns better with TRBJ2-7, so the J call may be wrong. The V gene's germline CDR1 is DFQATT and CDR2 SNEGSKA (reference sequence). This CDR3 has 15 residues. CDR3 coding DNA: TGCAGTGCTAGAGATAAGGGACTAGCCCACAATGAGCAGTACTTC. As protein: CSARDKGLAHNEQYF.

The V call is TRBV12-3 or TRBV12-4, the J call TRBJ2-5; no definite D call. This CDR3 is 11 amino acids long. The V gene lost 1 base and the J gene lost 12 bases, with 9 bases spanning the gap. The CDR3 region is CASSLGLTEYF. CDR3 DNA sequence: TGTGCCAGCAGTTTAGGTCTTACAGAGTACTTC.

This clonotype has just a few counts. The chain is built from TRBV6-6 and TRBJ1-2; 12 bases agree with TRBD1. The CDR3 is made up of 16 amino acids. V was clipped by 5 bases and J by 5 bases; unmatched bases: 9. CDR1 is MNHNY, CDR2 SVGAGI, per germline (reference sequence). The CDR3, as DNA: TGTGCCAGCAGTCCTCCGGGACAGGGGGCAGGTTATGGCTACACCTTC. It encodes CASSPPGQGAGYGYTF.

Here the CDR3 DNA reads TGTGCCAGCAGTTACTTCTCTAGCGGGGATACGCAGTATTTT. It codes for CASSYFSSGDTQYF. The chain uses TRBV6-6 and TRBJ2-3; 8 bases fit TRBD2. The germline CDR1 and CDR2 sequences are MNHNY and SVGAGI (reference sequence). The CDR3 covers 14 residues. V lost 1 base, J lost 6 bases, and 3 bases stayed unmatched.

The chain joins TRBV7-2 to TRBJ2-2, with D tentatively TRBD1 or TRBD2 (5 bases each). CDR3 size: 17 residues. Per germline, CDR1 SGHTA and CDR2 FQGNSA. V was clipped by 3 bases and J by 4 bases, with 18 bases between them. The CDR3 DNA reads as TGTGCCAGCAGCTTGAACCGGGGACGACCGGGCACCGGGGAGCTGTTTTTT. This translates into CASSLNRGRPGTGELFF.

This clonotype was found a few times. This rearrangement joins TRBV6-1 to TRBJ2-7; D is unresolved. V shed 0 bases and J shed 5 bases, with 5 bases lying between them. Germline loops: CDR1 MNHNS, CDR2 SASEGT. This CDR3 contains 12 residues. In DNA form, the CDR3 reads TGTGCCAGCAGTGAAGCGATCCACGAGCAGTACTTC. Residues: CASSEAIHEQYF.

J is TRBJ1-2 and V is TRBV10-3; D possibly corresponds to TRBD1 (6 bases). This CDR3 has 15 residues. The V end was cut by 7 bases, the J end by 0 bases, with 15 bases between. Germline lookup yields CDR1 ENHRY and CDR2 SYGVKD. The CDR3, as DNA: TGTGCCATCACCCTTAAAGGGGGAACTAACTATGGCTACACCTTC. This codes for CAITLKGGTNYGYTF.

In this sample, this clonotype turned up a few times. The chain joins TRBV20-1 to TRBJ1-5, with 8 bases aligning to TRBD1. The CDR3 totals 13 residues. CDR1 is DFQATT and CDR2 is SNEGSKA in the germline V gene (reference sequence). V trimming: 6 bases; J trimming: 4 bases; junction bases outside the gene matches: 5. The CDR3: CSAAHRGNQPQHF. The CDR3 DNA reads TGCAGTGCCGCCCACAGGGGGAATCAGCCCCAGCATTTT.

This clonotype was observed a few times. The chain couples TRBV20-1 to TRBJ1-2; possible D gene TRBD1, 6 bases. The CDR3 runs to 13 residues. Germline CDR1 reads DFQATT; CDR2 reads SNEGSKA (reference sequence). Trimming removed 3 bases at V and 2 bases at J, with 10 bases between. CDR3 protein: CSARVTGNYGYTF. Here the CDR3 DNA reads TGCAGTGCTAGGGTGACAGGAAACTATGGCTACACCTTC.

This chain joins TRBV5-1 and TRBJ2-2; TRBD2 is a possible D gene (5 bases). The CDR3 totals 15 residues. Germline CDR1 is SGHRS and CDR2 is YFSETQ. The V and J ends lost 0 bases and 0 bases respectively, with 6 bases between them. CDR3 amino acids: CASSLAEANTGELFF. The DNA of the CDR3 is TGCGCCAGCAGCTTGGCGGAGGCGAACACCGGGGAGCTGTTTTTT.

The chain links TRBV5-8 to TRBJ2-4; the D gene is possibly TRBD1 (5 bases). From germline, CDR1 is SGHTS and CDR2 YDEGEE. This CDR3 is built from 12 residues. V was trimmed by 4 bases and J by 13 bases, leaving 15 bases between them. Here the CDR3 reads CASSQGVEEQYF. The CDR3 coding sequence is TGTGCCAGCAGCCAAGGGGTTGAAGAGCAGTACTTC.

The table lists this clonotype with many counts. The V call is TRBV29-1, the J call TRBJ2-3; D unresolved. Between the trimmed V and J ends, which lost 7 bases and 6 bases, there was a span of 17 bases. Germline CDR1 reads SQVTM; CDR2 reads ANQGSEA. This CDR3 is 13 amino acids long. For the CDR3, the DNA is TGCAGCGAGTCTCGTTGGGAAACCGATACGCAGTATTTT. Translation: CSESRWETDTQYF.

V usage is TRBV20-1 and J usage is TRBJ1-1; 7 bases are shared with TRBD1. The CDR3 length is 14 residues. From germline, CDR1 is DFQATT and CDR2 SNEGSKA (reference sequence). The J segment lost 1 base and the V segment lost 1 base, leaving 3 bases of the junction unmatched. The chain's CDR3 is CSARARTGNTEAFF. The CDR3 coding sequence is TGCAGTGCTAGAGCTCGGACAGGGAACACTGAAGCTTTCTTT.

CDR3 nucleotide sequence: TGTGCCAGCAACGCTGACAGGGACGACGAGCAGTACTTC. It yields the protein CASNADRDDEQYF. The rearrangement joins TRBV11-2 to TRBJ2-7; TRBD1 matches at 7 bases. V gave up 7 bases and J gave up 5 bases; unmatched junction bases: 8. The CDR3 consists of 13 residues. Germline assignment: CDR1 SGHAT and CDR2 FQNNGV.

The chain has TRBV5-1 and TRBJ2-7; TRBD1 matches at 7 bases. From germline, CDR1 is SGHRS and CDR2 YFSETQ. CDR3 length: 14 residues. V was clipped by 4 bases and J by 3 bases; unmatched bases: 7. The CDR3 bases are TGCGCCAGCAGCCACGGGGACAGATTCTACGAGCAGTACTTC. Protein product: CASSHGDRFYEQYF. The full variable domain, with the rest looked up from reference TRBV5-1 and TRBJ2-7, is KAGVTQTPRYLIKTRGQQVTLSCSPISGHRSVSWYQQTPGQGLQFLFEYFSETQRNKGNFPGRFSGRQFSNSRSEMNVSTLELGDSALYLCASSHGDRFYEQYFGPGTRLTVT.

The CDR3: CSARPVQRSSYNEQYF. CDR3 nucleotides: TGCAGTGCTAGGCCCGTCCAGAGGAGCTCCTACAATGAGCAGTACTTC. The V and J genes are TRBV20-1 and TRBJ2-7, with D unclear. V dropped 3 bases and J dropped 7 bases, with 25 bases sitting between them. The CDR3 totals 16 residues. Germline V CDR1 and CDR2: DFQATT, SNEGSKA (reference sequence).

A single count supports this clonotype. The chain employs TRBV5-8 and TRBJ2-5, with D hard to call. The CDR3 consists of 15 residues. V was cut by 0 bases and J by 7 bases, with 16 bases left in between. Germline assignment: CDR1 SGHTS and CDR2 YDEGEE. In nucleotides, the CDR3 is TGTGCCAGCAGCTTGGAGGGCCGGCCAAAAGGGACCCAGTACTTC. Amino acid sequence: CASSLEGRPKGTQYF.

This clonotype was recorded only once. The chain couples TRBV5-8 to TRBJ1-5; the D gene is possibly TRBD1 (6 bases). This CDR3 comprises 15 residues. In germline, CDR1 is SGHTS, CDR2 YDEGEE. V lost 3 bases to trimming and J lost 2 bases, with 12 bases between them. CDR3 coding DNA: TGTGCCAGCAGCTCCGGGACAAACGGCAATCAGCCCCAGCATTTT. Translating gives CASSSGTNGNQPQHF.

This clonotype was seen a few times. This chain connects TRBV5-1 to TRBJ2-1; D might be TRBD1 (5 bases). The V gene lost 0 bases and the J gene lost 7 bases, with 8 bases spanning the gap. The CDR3 is 13 residues long. Germline V CDR1 and CDR2: SGHRS, YFSETQ. In DNA form, the CDR3 reads TGCGCCAGCAGCTTGGCAGGGATGAATGAGCAGTTCTTC. Translated: CASSLAGMNEQFF. Variable domain in full (rest from reference TRBV5-1 and TRBJ2-1): KAGVTQTPRYLIKTRGQQVTLSCSPISGHRSVSWYQQTPGQGLQFLFEYFSETQRNKGNFPGRFSGRQFSNSRSEMNVSTLELGDSALYLCASSLAGMNEQFFGPGTRLTVL.

The J gene is TRBJ2-7, the V gene TRBV27; D not certain. From germline, CDR1 is MNHEY and CDR2 SMNVEV (reference sequence). V lost 0 bases and J lost 2, with 11 bases in between. The CDR3 runs to 15 residues. CDR3 sequence reads: CASSLSMPGPYEQYF. CDR3 DNA sequence: TGTGCCAGCAGTTTATCCATGCCCGGGCCCTACGAGCAGTACTTC.

This clonotype was recorded many times. The chain recombines TRBV3-1 with TRBJ2-2, with D perhaps given as TRBD1 or TRBD2 (5 bases each). Trimming took off 3 bases at V and 6 bases at J, with 5 bases between the two ends. The germline CDR1 and CDR2 sequences are LGHDT and YNNKEL (reference sequence). The CDR3 contains 12 residues. CDR3: CASSQGAGELFF. CDR3 nucleotide sequence: TGTGCCAGCAGCCAGGGGGCCGGGGAGCTGTTTTTT.

This chain joins TRBV5-1 and TRBJ2-2, with 8 bases lining up with TRBD1. J was trimmed by 1 base and V by 3 bases; bases with no gene match: 5. The germline V gene has CDR1 SGHRS and CDR2 YFSETQ. CDR3 length equals 16 residues. Written as DNA, the CDR3 is TGCGCCAGCAGCTGGCAGGGGGCGCAGAACACCGGGGAGCTGTTTTTT. Amino acid sequence: CASSWQGAQNTGELFF.

The table lists this clonotype with a few counts. The gene calls are TRBV7-2 and TRBJ2-7; 9 positions agree with TRBD2. The V segment lost 8 bases and the J segment 5 bases; nucleotides outside the gene matches: 10. The germline CDR1 and CDR2 sequences are SGHTA and FQGNSA. The CDR3 has 14 residues. CDR3 sequence: CASGLASGIHEQYF. CDR3 DNA: TGTGCCAGCGGATTGGCTAGCGGGATCCACGAGCAGTACTTC.

Note on this clonotype: A much bigger clone sits one base away, suggesting this may be a read error. J is TRBJ2-7 and V is TRBV29-1, with D tentatively TRBD2 (6 bases). This CDR3 contains 15 residues. Trimming removed 1 base from V and 4 bases from J, with 17 bases in between. From germline, CDR1 is SQVTM and CDR2 ANQGSEA. The CDR3 sequence: CSVEGTGGAIYEQYF. The CDR3 nucleotides read TGCAGCGTTGAAGGGACTGGCGGGGCTATATACGAGCAGTACTTC.